A selection of T cell receptor beta chains follows, all from one sample in a study of blood T cell repertoires in COVID-19. Sequencing used immunoSEQ multiplex PCR; TCRdb keeps in-frame clones, though not all of them. The sample has about 150,000 clones; less than 90% are singletons. Sample: peripheral blood. All receptors come from a woman aged 70-85 years with acute or convalescent COVID-19. The CDR3 runs from the conserved cysteine through the conserved F or W. D genes are given only for firm matches. Clone size is stated in some rows and not others, as once, few, many or a class when expanded.

v_call: TRBV2
j_call: TRBJ2-7
clone_size: NA
d_call: TRBD1
cdr3_nt: TGTGCCAGCAACCGACAGGGACCAGCCTACGAGCAGTACTTC
cdr3_aa: CASNRQGPAYEQYF

v_call: TRBV18
j_call: TRBJ2-5
clone_size: NA
d_call: NA
cdr3_nt: TGTGCCAGCTCACTCGGACTACAAGAGACCCAGTACTTC
cdr3_aa: CASSLGLQETQYF

v_call: TRBV6-5
j_call: TRBJ1-3
clone_size: NA
d_call: TRBD1
cdr3_nt: TGTGCCAGCAGCCCGAGGGGGCAGGGTGGAAGCACCATATATTTT
cdr3_aa: CASSPRGQGGSTIYF

v_call: TRBV9
j_call: TRBJ1-1
clone_size: NA
d_call: NA
cdr3_nt: TGTGCCAGCAGCGTAGGGGGGCGAAGTGAAGCTTTCTTT
cdr3_aa: CASSVGGRSEAFF

v_call: TRBV7-9
j_call: TRBJ2-5
clone_size: NA
d_call: TRBD1
cdr3_nt: TGTGCCAGCAGCTTAAACCGGAACCCGGGACAGGGATCAGGGACCCAGTACTTC
cdr3_aa: CASSLNRNPGQGSGTQYF

v_call: TRBV28
j_call: TRBJ1-5
clone_size: NA
d_call: NA
cdr3_nt: TGTGCCAGCAGACCCGGAGGGGTGAGCAATCAGCCCCAGCATTTT
cdr3_aa: CASRPGGVSNQPQHF

v_call: TRBV19
j_call: TRBJ1-5
clone_size: NA
d_call: TRBD1
cdr3_nt: TGTGCCAGTAGTATTCGAGCGGCTGGGACAGGCGGGTTAAGGAGCAATCAGCCCCAGCATTTT
cdr3_aa: CASSIRAAGTGGLRSNQPQHF

v_call: TRBV6-2/TRBV6-3
j_call: TRBJ1-3
clone_size: NA
d_call: NA
cdr3_nt: TGTGCCAGCAGTTATCACGGGAGCCCCTCCTCTGGAAACACCATATATTTT
cdr3_aa: CASSYHGSPSSGNTIYF

v_call: TRBV5-6
j_call: TRBJ1-4
clone_size: NA
d_call: NA
cdr3_nt: TGTGCCAGCAGCGGCCAGCTGCCGCCGAGGGAAAAACTGTTTTTT
cdr3_aa: CASSGQLPPREKLFF

v_call: TRBV19
j_call: TRBJ1-6
clone_size: NA
d_call: TRBD1
cdr3_nt: TGTGCCAGTAGTCCCCCCCGGGACAGGGGGAATTCACCCCTCCACTTT
cdr3_aa: CASSPPRDRGNSPLHF

v_call: TRBV2
j_call: TRBJ2-1
clone_size: NA
d_call: TRBD2
cdr3_nt: TGTGCCAGCAGTGATCCCCGGGACAGCGGAATCCCGGGACTAGCGGGGGGGCCATGGGGTGAGCAGTTCTTC
cdr3_aa: CASSDPRDSGIPGLAGGPWGEQFF

v_call: TRBV4-1
j_call: TRBJ1-4
clone_size: once
d_call: TRBD1
cdr3_nt: TGCGCCAGCAGCCAAGATCAGGGGGGAAGGGAAAAACTGTTTTTT
cdr3_aa: CASSQDQGGREKLFF

v_call: TRBV11-2
j_call: TRBJ1-1
clone_size: NA
d_call: NA
cdr3_nt: TGTGCCAGCAGCTTAGTTATGGGAGCTGTAGAGGACACTGAAGCTTTCTTT
cdr3_aa: CASSLVMGAVEDTEAFF

v_call: TRBV18
j_call: TRBJ2-5
clone_size: once
d_call: NA
cdr3_nt: TGTGCCAGCTCACCCCCTATGGTGGTGGAGACCCAGTACTTC
cdr3_aa: CASSPPMVVETQYF

v_call: TRBV6-5
j_call: TRBJ2-1
clone_size: NA
d_call: NA
cdr3_nt: TGTGCCAGCAGGGGGCTGGGGTCCAAGGAGCAGTTCTTC
cdr3_aa: CASRGLGSKEQFF

v_call: TRBV6-2/TRBV6-3
j_call: TRBJ1-5
clone_size: NA
d_call: TRBD1
cdr3_nt: TGTGCCAGCAGTTACGGGGGTGGGACAGGGACTCAGCCCCAGCATTTT
cdr3_aa: CASSYGGGTGTQPQHF

v_call: TRBV5-6
j_call: TRBJ2-7
clone_size: NA
d_call: NA
cdr3_nt: TGTGCCAGCAGCAGGCAGGCGATAATATCCTACGAGCAGTACTTC
cdr3_aa: CASSRQAIISYEQYF

v_call: TRBV5-1
j_call: TRBJ2-1
clone_size: once
d_call: TRBD2
cdr3_nt: TGCGCCAGCGTCCCGGGACTAGCGGATTACAATGAGCAGTTCTTC
cdr3_aa: CASVPGLADYNEQFF

v_call: TRBV10-2
j_call: TRBJ1-1
clone_size: once
d_call: NA
cdr3_nt: TGCGCCAGCAGGTCTTCGACAGCTGAAGCTTTCTTT
cdr3_aa: CASRSSTAEAFF

v_call: TRBV11-2
j_call: TRBJ2-1
clone_size: NA
d_call: TRBD2
cdr3_nt: TGTGCCAGCAGCTTAGCCGGGGGGTCGAACAATGAGCAGTTCTTC
cdr3_aa: CASSLAGGSNNEQFF

v_call: TRBV7-2
j_call: TRBJ2-7
clone_size: NA
d_call: NA
cdr3_nt: TGTGCCAGCAGCTTGAGGGGCGGGGCTTTATCCTACGAGCAGTACTTC
cdr3_aa: CASSLRGGALSYEQYF

v_call: TRBV6-6
j_call: TRBJ1-4
clone_size: NA
d_call: NA
cdr3_nt: TGTGCCAGCAGTTACTCGTTCCGGGGGGCAAGTGAAAAACTGTTTTTT
cdr3_aa: CASSYSFRGASEKLFF

v_call: TRBV15
j_call: TRBJ1-1
clone_size: NA
d_call: NA
cdr3_nt: TGTGCCACCAGCAGAGGGTCGGGTCCGAACACTGAAGCTTTCTTT
cdr3_aa: CATSRGSGPNTEAFF

v_call: TRBV6-2/TRBV6-3
j_call: TRBJ2-2
clone_size: NA
d_call: NA
cdr3_nt: TGTGCCAGCAGTTACCCGGCGGGGCCGAACACCGGGGAGCTGTTTTTT
cdr3_aa: CASSYPAGPNTGELFF

v_call: TRBV6-2/TRBV6-3
j_call: TRBJ2-2
clone_size: NA
d_call: NA
cdr3_nt: TGTGCCAGCAGCCGGTCAGTCGGGGAGCTGTTTTTT
cdr3_aa: CASSRSVGELFF

v_call: TRBV13
j_call: TRBJ1-2
clone_size: NA
d_call: TRBD1
cdr3_nt: TGTGCCAGCAGCTCAAAAGGGACAGGGTTTAACTATGGCTACACCTTC
cdr3_aa: CASSSKGTGFNYGYTF

v_call: TRBV28
j_call: TRBJ2-5
clone_size: NA
d_call: NA
cdr3_nt: TGTGCCAGCAGACCAGGCGGGTCGGGGACCCAGTACTTC
cdr3_aa: CASRPGGSGTQYF

v_call: TRBV5-1
j_call: TRBJ2-7
clone_size: once
d_call: TRBD1
cdr3_nt: TGCGCCAGCACCCTCGGGACAGGGAACTACGAGCAGTACTTC
cdr3_aa: CASTLGTGNYEQYF

v_call: TRBV7-9
j_call: TRBJ1-2
clone_size: NA
d_call: TRBD1
cdr3_nt: TGTGCCAGCAGCTTAGAAGGACAGGGGACGGATGGCTACACCTTC
cdr3_aa: CASSLEGQGTDGYTF

v_call: TRBV18
j_call: TRBJ2-1
clone_size: once
d_call: TRBD2
cdr3_nt: TGTGCCAGCTTCTCTAGCGGGGGACACAATGAGCAGTTCTTC
cdr3_aa: CASFSSGGHNEQFF

v_call: TRBV19
j_call: TRBJ2-5
clone_size: NA
d_call: NA
cdr3_nt: TGTGCCAGTAGTATTCCAGGGGGGCCTAAAGAGACCCAGTACTTC
cdr3_aa: CASSIPGGPKETQYF

v_call: TRBV11-2
j_call: TRBJ1-1
clone_size: NA
d_call: TRBD1
cdr3_nt: TGTGCCAGCAGCTTAAAGTCCGGGACAGGGCACGAAGCTTTCTTT
cdr3_aa: CASSLKSGTGHEAFF

v_call: TRBV11-2
j_call: TRBJ1-2
clone_size: NA
d_call: NA
cdr3_nt: TGTGCCAGCAGGCCCTGGATGTCAGCGGAAGCCTATGGCTACACCTTC
cdr3_aa: CASRPWMSAEAYGYTF

v_call: TRBV6-5
j_call: TRBJ2-1
clone_size: NA
d_call: NA
cdr3_nt: TGTGCCAGTAATTCACCGCCGAGCTCCTACAATGAGCAGTTCTTC
cdr3_aa: CASNSPPSSYNEQFF

v_call: TRBV7-9
j_call: TRBJ2-5
clone_size: NA
d_call: TRBD1
cdr3_nt: TGTGCCAGCCGGGACAGGAACCAAGAGACCCAGTACTTC
cdr3_aa: CASRDRNQETQYF

v_call: TRBV6-1
j_call: TRBJ2-2
clone_size: NA
d_call: NA
cdr3_nt: TGTGCCAGCAGTGAAAGAAGAGCCGGGGAGCTGTTTTTT
cdr3_aa: CASSERRAGELFF

v_call: TRBV27
j_call: TRBJ1-5
clone_size: NA
d_call: NA
cdr3_nt: TGTGCCAGCAGTACCGGACAGAGTATGGGCAATCAGCCCCAGCATTTT
cdr3_aa: CASSTGQSMGNQPQHF

v_call: TRBV28
j_call: TRBJ1-1
clone_size: NA
d_call: TRBD1
cdr3_nt: TGTGCCAGCAGTCAACAAAACAGGGGGCTGGGCACTGAAGCTTTCTTT
cdr3_aa: CASSQQNRGLGTEAFF

v_call: TRBV6-5
j_call: TRBJ2-1
clone_size: NA
d_call: TRBD1
cdr3_nt: TGTGCCAGCAGGGCACGACAGGGGGCAGTTGAGCAGTTCTTC
cdr3_aa: CASRARQGAVEQFF

v_call: TRBV29-1
j_call: TRBJ1-1
clone_size: NA
d_call: NA
cdr3_nt: TGCAGCGTTGACAGGGGGAACACTGAAGCTTTCTTT
cdr3_aa: CSVDRGNTEAFF

v_call: TRBV7-2
j_call: TRBJ1-5
clone_size: NA
d_call: TRBD1
cdr3_nt: TGTGCCAGCAGCTCGGGACAGACCAATCAGCCCCAGCATTTT
cdr3_aa: CASSSGQTNQPQHF

v_call: TRBV4-1
j_call: TRBJ1-1
clone_size: NA
d_call: NA
cdr3_nt: TGCGCCAGCAGCCCCCGGGTAGAAATGAACACTGAAGCTTTCTTT
cdr3_aa: CASSPRVEMNTEAFF

v_call: TRBV11-2
j_call: TRBJ2-7
clone_size: NA
d_call: TRBD2
cdr3_nt: TGTGCCAGCAGCTTAGGCGGGGGTAACTACGAGCAGTACTTC
cdr3_aa: CASSLGGGNYEQYF

v_call: TRBV7-9
j_call: TRBJ1-2
clone_size: NA
d_call: NA
cdr3_nt: TGTGCCAGCAGCTTTACAGGAGTTAACTATGGCTACACCTTC
cdr3_aa: CASSFTGVNYGYTF

v_call: TRBV3-1/TRBV3-2
j_call: TRBJ1-3
clone_size: NA
d_call: NA
cdr3_nt: TGTGCCAGCAGCCAAGCGGGAGCCCCCGGAAACACCATATATTTT
cdr3_aa: CASSQAGAPGNTIYF

v_call: TRBV29-1
j_call: TRBJ2-6
clone_size: NA
d_call: TRBD1
cdr3_nt: TGCAGCGTTGAAGTTAGCAGGGGGCTTGGGGCCAACGTCCTGACTTTC
cdr3_aa: CSVEVSRGLGANVLTF

v_call: TRBV13
j_call: TRBJ1-6
clone_size: NA
d_call: NA
cdr3_nt: TGTGCCAGCAGCTTAGGTTTCAGAAATTCACCCCTCCACTTT
cdr3_aa: CASSLGFRNSPLHF

v_call: TRBV28
j_call: TRBJ1-5
clone_size: NA
d_call: NA
cdr3_nt: TGTGCCAGCAGTTTAGGGGGGGATCAGCCCCAGCATTTT
cdr3_aa: CASSLGGDQPQHF

v_call: TRBV5-6
j_call: TRBJ2-7
clone_size: NA
d_call: NA
cdr3_nt: TGTGCCAGCAGCTCCGAGAGCTACGAGCAGTACTTC
cdr3_aa: CASSSESYEQYF

v_call: TRBV28
j_call: TRBJ1-5
clone_size: NA
d_call: TRBD1
cdr3_nt: TGTGCCAGCCTAATTCAGGGGGCCGAAGGCAATCAGCCCCAGCATTTT
cdr3_aa: CASLIQGAEGNQPQHF

v_call: TRBV18
j_call: TRBJ1-2
clone_size: NA
d_call: TRBD1
cdr3_nt: TGTGCCAGCTCACCACGGACAGGGAACTATGGCTACACCTTC
cdr3_aa: CASSPRTGNYGYTF

v_call: TRBV27
j_call: TRBJ2-1
clone_size: few
d_call: NA
cdr3_nt: TGTGCCAGCAACACTGGGTGGGGGACTAATGAGCAGTTCTTC
cdr3_aa: CASNTGWGTNEQFF

v_call: TRBV29-1
j_call: TRBJ2-3
clone_size: NA
d_call: TRBD1
cdr3_nt: TGCAGCATAGCTGGGACAGGGGGCCCTGCGCCCAGCACAGATACGCAGTATTTT
cdr3_aa: CSIAGTGGPAPSTDTQYF

v_call: TRBV27
j_call: TRBJ2-3
clone_size: NA
d_call: TRBD2
cdr3_nt: TGTGCCAGCAGTTTACCCGGGGGGAGCGGGGGAACTAGCACAGATACGCAGTATTTT
cdr3_aa: CASSLPGGSGGTSTDTQYF

v_call: TRBV5-1
j_call: TRBJ1-1
clone_size: few
d_call: NA
cdr3_nt: TGCGCCAGCAGCTCAGGAAACACTGAAGCTTTCTTT
cdr3_aa: CASSSGNTEAFF

v_call: TRBV2
j_call: TRBJ2-3
clone_size: NA
d_call: TRBD2
cdr3_nt: TGTGCCAGCAGTGAACGGGGGGGACCCCCAGATACGCAGTATTTT
cdr3_aa: CASSERGGPPDTQYF

v_call: TRBV5-5
j_call: TRBJ2-2
clone_size: NA
d_call: NA
cdr3_nt: TGTGCCACCCGGACAAGAAACACCGGGGAGCTGTTTTTT
cdr3_aa: CATRTRNTGELFF

v_call: TRBV19
j_call: TRBJ1-6
clone_size: NA
d_call: TRBD1
cdr3_nt: TGTGCCAGTACTTCACAGGGGAGCTCCTATAATTCACCCCTCCACTTT
cdr3_aa: CASTSQGSSYNSPLHF

v_call: TRBV11-2
j_call: TRBJ1-6
clone_size: NA
d_call: NA
cdr3_nt: TGTGCCAGCAGCTTAGGGCCCCCATCCCTCCACTTT
cdr3_aa: CASSLGPPSLHF

v_call: TRBV2
j_call: TRBJ1-1
clone_size: few
d_call: NA
cdr3_nt: TGTGCCAGCAGTCCAACAGTGACTGAAGCTTTCTTT
cdr3_aa: CASSPTVTEAFF